This section outlines one T cell receptor (beta chain) sequence together with its context. The sample is drawn from a study of blood T cell repertoires in COVID-19. Produced via immunoSEQ multiplex PCR; TCRdb's table is partial and in-frame only. This table has about 34,000 clones, approximately 88% appearing once. This CDR3 spans 12 amino acids. V lost 4 bases, J lost 7 bases, and 10 bases lay in between. CDR1 is SGHVS and CDR2 is FNYEAQ in the germline V gene. V and J are TRBV7-6 and TRBJ2-5; D ambiguous. Sequencing was done on a sample of peripheral blood. The clonotype originates from a man in his sixties with active COVID-19. Here the CDR3 DNA reads TGTGCCAGCAGCTATAGCAAGGCGACCCAGTACTTC. Its translation is CASSYSKATQYF.